This T cell receptor beta chain was identified in a study of cytotoxic CD8 clonotypes in ibrutinib-treated CLL. Study details: Among responders, 24 were partial and 2 complete; after median approximately 62 months, around 14 stayed remitted and some 12 progressed.

This CDR3 contains 14 residues. Germline V gene data show CDR1 as MNHEY and CDR2 as SMNVEV (reference sequence). V lost 6 bases to trimming and J lost 4 bases, with 12 bases between them. Measured with immunoSEQ multiplex PCR; TCRdb has only the in-frame clones, and not every one. Counted here are some 200,000 clones, over 60% occurring once; the ten biggest clones make up about an eighth. Cryopreserved PBMCs provided approximately 1.9 micrograms of genomic DNA for the TCR beta libraries. The specimen comprised PBMCs, sampled after 24 months of ibrutinib treatment. The clonotype was recovered from a human donor with chronic lymphocytic leukemia. The rearrangement joins TRBV27 to TRBJ2-2; D perhaps matches TRBD1 (6 bases). CDR3 residues: CASRVRGGTGELFF. The CDR3 region has the DNA TGTGCCAGCAGAGTCAGGGGTGGCACCGGGGAGCTGTTTTTT.